One and the same sample provided the 3 T cell receptor beta chains below, sequenced in a study of patients and donors after allogeneic stem cell transplantation. TCRdb fed the RT-PCR reads into MiXCR, producing one record per CDR3 protein. Of tens of thousands of distinct CDR3 sequences listed, 5% were seen once; the top ten hold around 2.6%. The specimen was blood, either unsorted or a sorted T cell fraction (not recorded which). The receptors shown here come from a human donor who was either an allogeneic HSCT recipient or a stem cell or donor lymphocyte infusion donor (not recorded which). It is not recorded whose cells these are; they may come from a transplant donor.

In this sample, this clonotype turned up many times. V is TRBV24-1 and J is TRBJ1-5, with 7 bases fitting TRBD1. Germline CDR1 KGHDR, CDR2 SFDVKD. The V segment lost 10 bases and the J segment 2 bases; nucleotides outside the gene matches: 1. CDR3 length equals 12 residues. The CDR3 loop is CATDRGNQPQHF. In DNA form, the CDR3 reads TGTGCCACAGACAGGGGCAATCAGCCCCAGCATTTT.

In this sample, this clonotype turned up many times. This chain joins TRBV4-2 and TRBJ2-5; D gene unclear. Germline CDR1 and CDR2: LGHNA and YNFKEQ. CDR3 size: 18 residues. V was clipped by 0 bases and J by 5 bases, with 22 bases between them. Written as DNA, the CDR3 is TGTGCCAGCAGCCAAGAAGTCCAGTCCGGCCCCACTGGGGAGACCCAGTACTTC. It encodes CASSQEVQSGPTGETQYF.

This clonotype was observed a few times. The chain is built from TRBV5-1 and TRBJ2-7; the D call may be TRBD1 or TRBD2 (5 bases each). There are 15 residues in the CDR3. CDR1 is SGHRS, CDR2 YFSETQ, per germline. Deletions cut 0 bases from V and 2 bases from J, with 12 bases between. The CDR3: CASSLAGTNAYEQYF. CDR3 nucleotide sequence: TGCGCCAGCAGCTTGGCGGGGACCAACGCCTACGAGCAGTACTTC.